This T cell receptor beta chain derives from a study of early stage breast cancer tumors. Regarding the study as a whole: Blood repertoires resembled normal breast more than tumor.

Measured with immunoSEQ multiplex PCR; TCRdb has only the in-frame clones, and not every one. The sample lists tens of thousands of clones, just under 85% occurring once. A word on this clone: Its target is not known.

The source is a person aged 45 to 60 with breast cancer. The sample was blood.

The CDR3 here is CASSPRMGSGTEAFF. The CDR3 region has the DNA TGTGCCAGCAGTCCTAGAATGGGCTCCGGCACTGAAGCTTTCTTT. The V gene is TRBV2, the J gene TRBJ1-1, with D uncertain. Per germline, CDR1 SNHLY and CDR2 FYNNEI. V was clipped by 5 bases and J by 4 bases, with 17 bases between them. The CDR3 is 15 amino acids.